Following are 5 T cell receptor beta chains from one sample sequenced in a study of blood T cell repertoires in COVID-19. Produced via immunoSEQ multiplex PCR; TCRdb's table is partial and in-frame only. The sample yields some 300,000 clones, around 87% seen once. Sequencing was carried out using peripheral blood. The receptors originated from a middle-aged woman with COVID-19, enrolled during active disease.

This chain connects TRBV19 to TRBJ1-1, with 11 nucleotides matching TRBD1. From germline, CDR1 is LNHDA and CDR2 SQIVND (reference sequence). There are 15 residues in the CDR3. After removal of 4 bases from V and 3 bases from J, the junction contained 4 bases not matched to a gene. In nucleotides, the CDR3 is TGTGCCAGTAGTAAAAGGGACAGGGGGTACACTGAAGCTTTCTTT. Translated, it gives CASSKRDRGYTEAFF. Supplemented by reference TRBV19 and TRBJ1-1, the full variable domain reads DGGITQSPKYLFRKEGQNVTLSCEQNLNHDAMYWYRQDPGQGLRLIYYSQIVNDFQKGDIAEGYSVSREKKESFPLTVTSAQKNPTAFYLCASSKRDRGYTEAFFGQGTRLTVV.

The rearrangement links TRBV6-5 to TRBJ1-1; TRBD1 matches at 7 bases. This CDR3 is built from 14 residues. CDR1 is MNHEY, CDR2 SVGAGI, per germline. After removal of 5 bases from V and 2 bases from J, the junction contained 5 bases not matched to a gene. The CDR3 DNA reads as TGTGCCAGCAGTAACCGACAGGGTAACACTGAAGCTTTCTTT. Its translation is CASSNRQGNTEAFF.

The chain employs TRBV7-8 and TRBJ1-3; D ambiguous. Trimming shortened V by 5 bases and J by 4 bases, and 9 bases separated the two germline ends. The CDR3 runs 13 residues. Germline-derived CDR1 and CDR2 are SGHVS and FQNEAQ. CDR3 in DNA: TGTGCCAGCAGCGCACGACACGGAAACACCATATATTTT. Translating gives CASSARHGNTIYF.

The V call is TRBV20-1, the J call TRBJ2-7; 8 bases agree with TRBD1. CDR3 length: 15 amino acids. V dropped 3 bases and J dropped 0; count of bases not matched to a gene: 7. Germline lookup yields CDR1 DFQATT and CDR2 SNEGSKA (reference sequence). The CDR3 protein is CSASHTGTGSYEQYF. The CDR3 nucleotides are TGCAGTGCTAGTCATACCGGGACAGGCTCCTACGAGCAGTACTTC.

CDR3 sequence (DNA): TGTGCCAGCAGCCGGGACGGACAGTCCTATGGCTACACCTTC. This encodes CASSRDGQSYGYTF. This rearrangement joins TRBV7-2 to TRBJ1-2; tentative D call: TRBD1 (6 bases). The CDR3 extends over 14 amino acids. Germline CDR1 reads SGHTA; CDR2 reads FQGNSA. Trimming cost V 5 bases and J 4 bases, with 14 bases left between them.